The clone carrying this T cell receptor beta chain was counted many times. This specimen belongs to a study of T cells in Graves' hyperthyroidism and ophthalmopathy. Whole-study context: Peripheral blood was acquired at first diagnosis, ahead of any therapy whatsoever.

Amplification of TCR beta CDR3 regions was performed using RNA transcripts as template. A set of HTBI primers served as the primers for a first-round RT-PCR of the TCR CDR3. TCRdb redid the calling of the multiplex PCR reads with MiXCR, one entry per CDR3 protein. The sample consists of roughly 240,000 distinct CDR3 sequences, more than 20% of them appearing once. PBMCs stemmed from less than 13 ml fresh peripheral blood. V trimming: 2 bases; J trimming: 2 bases; junction bases outside the gene matches: 12. Germline V gene sequence: CDR1 MNHEY, CDR2 SMNVEV (reference sequence). This CDR3 spans 18 amino acids.

This sequence was found in a woman between 40 and 55 years old with Graves' ophthalmopathy. The chain uses TRBV27 and TRBJ2-7; 10 bases align to TRBD2. Specimen: blood. Written as DNA, the CDR3 is TGTGCCAGCAGTTTAAGGGGCCGTAGGACTAGCGGAACCTACGAGCAGTACTTC. This encodes CASSLRGRRTSGTYEQYF.